The rows below give T cell receptor beta chains drawn from one sample of a study of blood T cells in healthy people across ages. A single record per CDR3 protein comes from TCRdb applying MiXCR to the 5' RACE reads. The sample consists of 1,500,000 or so distinct CDR3 sequences, approximately 59% of them appearing once. Sequences were obtained from blood. These receptors were collected from a man younger than 35 in good health. CDR3s include the opening cysteine and the closing phenylalanine or tryptophan. Fields, in order: V gene, CDR3 length, clone size, D gene, J gene, CDR3 DNA, CDR3 protein. The D gene is left open where the match is weak. Clone size is stated in some rows and not others, as once, few, many or a class when expanded.

TRBV4-1	15	-	TRBD1	TRBJ2-3	TGCGCCAGCAGCCCGACAGGGGACGGCAATCAGCCCCAGTATTTT	CASSPTGDGNQPQYF
TRBV7-9	15	few	TRBD1	TRBJ2-1	TGTGCCAGCAGCTTGACAGGGATTGACTACAATGAGCAGTTCTTC	CASSLTGIDYNEQFF
TRBV6-6	15	-	TRBD1	TRBJ1-1	TGTGCCAGCAAGGGAGGGGGACAGGGGGCACCTGAAGCTTTCTTT	CASKGGGQGAPEAFF
TRBV20-1	12	-	-	TRBJ2-5	TGCAGTGCTTGGTTGGATTTGGAGACCCAGTACTTC	CSAWLDLETQYF
TRBV5-6	14	-	TRBD1	TRBJ2-7	TGTGCCAGCAGGAAAACAGGGGGCTCCTACGAGCAGTACTTC	CASRKTGGSYEQYF
TRBV2	13	-	-	TRBJ2-3	TGTGCCAGCACTCGGGCATTAGGAGGTACGCAGTATTTT	CASTRALGGTQYF
TRBV28	13	-	-	TRBJ1-2	TGTGCCAGCAGTTTTGTGACAGGCTATGGCAACACCTTC	CASSFVTGYGNTF
TRBV20-1	14	-	-	TRBJ2-7	TGCAGTGCTAGTGGTCTTGATCCCCCCTACGAGCAGTACTTC	CSASGLDPPYEQYF
TRBV28	15	-	-	TRBJ1-5	TGTGCCAGCAGACCCGGGGGAGGTAGCAATCAGCCCCAGCATTTT	CASRPGGGSNQPQHF
TRBV28	15	-	-	TRBJ2-7	TGTGCCAGCAGCCGCCCGGGCGGGGAATCCTACGAGCAGTACTTC	CASSRPGGESYEQYF
TRBV29-1	14	-	TRBD1	TRBJ1-5	TGCAGCGTTGCGGGCAGGGGGGTCAATCAGCCCCAGCATTTT	CSVAGRGVNQPQHF
TRBV25-1	13	once	-	TRBJ1-1	TGTGCCAGCACCGGGGTGCTGAACACTGAAGCTTTCTTT	CASTGVLNTEAFF
TRBV14	13	-	-	TRBJ2-5	TGTGCCAGCAGCCAAGCCCAACGGGAGACCCAGTACTTC	CASSQAQRETQYF
TRBV3-1	14	few	-	TRBJ2-7	TGTGCCAGCAGCCAAGGGCGGGGTCGGGGCGAGCAGTACTTC	CASSQGRGRGEQYF
TRBV10-3	15	-	-	TRBJ1-4	TGTGCCATCAGTGATTCTGAAGGGTTGAATGAAAAACTGTTTTTT	CAISDSEGLNEKLFF
TRBV27	13	few	-	TRBJ2-3	TGTGCCAGCAGTCTGGGGACCGCAAATACGCAGTATTTT	CASSLGTANTQYF
TRBV4-2	15	-	-	TRBJ1-2	TGTGCCAGCAGCCAAGTTCGGACAGAGTCCTATGGCTACACCTTC	CASSQVRTESYGYTF
TRBV6-6	15	-	-	TRBJ2-3	TGTGCCAGCAGTTACTCGGGGACTAGCACAGATACGCAGTATTTT	CASSYSGTSTDTQYF
TRBV20-1	16	-	-	TRBJ2-1	TGCAGTGCTAGACCCCCGGCACTAGACGGAAGGTTGGAGCAGTTCTTC	CSARPPALDGRLEQFF
TRBV20-1	14	few	-	TRBJ2-5	TGCAGTGCCCGGGACCCACGGGGCCAAGAGACCCAGTACTTC	CSARDPRGQETQYF
TRBV4-1	12	-	-	TRBJ2-1	TGCGCCAGCAGCCAAGAGCTTCAGGAGCAGTTCTTC	CASSQELQEQFF
TRBV5-1	14	once	-	TRBJ1-4	TGCGCCAGCAGCCCCGGACAGCCGGTCGCCCCTCTGTTTTTT	CASSPGQPVAPLFF
TRBV6-6	15	once	-	TRBJ1-2	TGTGCCAGCAGCCCTACCCTGGGGGACCTCTATGGCTACACCTTC	CASSPTLGDLYGYTF
TRBV29-1	13	few	TRBD1	TRBJ2-5	TGCAGCGCCGACTTTGGACAGGAAGAGACCCAGTACTTC	CSADFGQEETQYF
TRBV7-2	19	-	TRBD2	TRBJ2-3	TGTGCCAGCAGCTTAGACTTAGCGGGAGCCTTAGAAGGCACAGATACGCAGTATTTT	CASSLDLAGALEGTDTQYF
TRBV20-1	15	-	-	TRBJ2-3	TGCAGTGCAGCGCCGGGACAACTAGGGGCAGATACGCAGTATTTT	CSAAPGQLGADTQYF
TRBV2	13	-	-	TRBJ2-1	TGTGCCATACTAGGTTTAAATCGGGATGAGCAGTTCTTC	CAILGLNRDEQFF
TRBV15	15	-	TRBD2	TRBJ2-5	TGTGCCACCAGCAGAGGAGCGGGGGCGAGGGAGACCCAGTACTTC	CATSRGAGARETQYF
TRBV13	14	-	-	TRBJ1-1	TGTGCCAGCAGCTCCCGGACAGAGAACACTGAAGCTTTCTTT	CASSSRTENTEAFF
TRBV28	15	-	-	TRBJ2-1	TGTGCCAGCAATCCGCAAGAGCCTAACTACAATGAGCAGTTCTTC	CASNPQEPNYNEQFF
TRBV10-3	12	-	-	TRBJ1-5	TGTGCCATCAGTGAACCCCCTCAGCCCCAGCATTTT	CAISEPPQPQHF
TRBV20-1	15	-	TRBD1	TRBJ1-6	TGCAGTGCCCAAACAGGGGGCAGGTATAATTCACCCCTCCACTTT	CSAQTGGRYNSPLHF
TRBV7-9	12	-	-	TRBJ1-1	TGTGCCAGCAGCTTTATAGACACTGAAGCTTTCTTT	CASSFIDTEAFF
TRBV6-1	13	-	-	TRBJ2-1	TGTGCCAGTTGGGCGAGCTCCTACAATGAGCAGTTCTTC	CASWASSYNEQFF
TRBV29-1	12	-	-	TRBJ2-7	TGCAGCGTGGGACAATCAGGGAACGAGCAGTACTTC	CSVGQSGNEQYF
TRBV4-1	14	-	-	TRBJ1-1	TGCGCCAGCAGCCAGACGGGGGTGAACACTGAAGCTTTCTTT	CASSQTGVNTEAFF
TRBV4-1	15	few	TRBD1	TRBJ1-4	TGCGCCAGCAGCCAACGAGACAGGGCAAGTGAAAAACTGTTTTTT	CASSQRDRASEKLFF
TRBV9	9	-	-	TRBJ1-5	TGTGCCAGCAGTGGGCCCCAGCATTTT	CASSGPQHF
TRBV7-9	13	few	-	TRBJ1-1	TGTGCCAGCCGGGACGGCGGGAGGGCTGAAGCTTTCTTT	CASRDGGRAEAFF
TRBV10-3	14	-	TRBD1	TRBJ1-5	TGTGCCATCAGTGTTGGGACAGAAAATCAGCCCCAGCATTTT	CAISVGTENQPQHF
TRBV13	14	-	-	TRBJ2-3	TGTGCCAGCAGCCGTCGACTGCGCACAGATACGCAGTATTTT	CASSRRLRTDTQYF
TRBV30	11	-	-	TRBJ1-1	TGTGCCTGGAGAGACGGGGGTGAAGCTTTCTTT	CAWRDGGEAFF
TRBV15	21	-	-	TRBJ2-5	TGTGCCACCAGCAGAGATTTCGGGTTGGAGGGGGGGACGGATCCTTCCGAGACCCAGTACTTC	CATSRDFGLEGGTDPSETQYF
TRBV13	12	-	-	TRBJ2-3	TGTGCCAGCACTGAGGGGGGAGGTACGCAGTATTTT	CASTEGGGTQYF